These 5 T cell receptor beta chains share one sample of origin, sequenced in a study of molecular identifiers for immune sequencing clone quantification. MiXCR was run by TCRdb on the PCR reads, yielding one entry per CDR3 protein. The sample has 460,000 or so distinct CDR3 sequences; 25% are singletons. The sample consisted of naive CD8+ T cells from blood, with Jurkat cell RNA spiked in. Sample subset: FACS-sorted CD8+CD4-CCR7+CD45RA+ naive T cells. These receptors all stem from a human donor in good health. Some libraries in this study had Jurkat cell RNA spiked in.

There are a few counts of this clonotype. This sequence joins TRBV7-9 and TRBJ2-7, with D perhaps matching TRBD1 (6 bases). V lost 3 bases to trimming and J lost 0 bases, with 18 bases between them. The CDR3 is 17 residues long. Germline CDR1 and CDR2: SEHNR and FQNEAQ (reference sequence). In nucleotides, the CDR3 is TGTGCCAGCAGCTTCAATCCCCGGGACACCAACTCCTACGAGCAGTACTTC. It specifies CASSFNPRDTNSYEQYF.

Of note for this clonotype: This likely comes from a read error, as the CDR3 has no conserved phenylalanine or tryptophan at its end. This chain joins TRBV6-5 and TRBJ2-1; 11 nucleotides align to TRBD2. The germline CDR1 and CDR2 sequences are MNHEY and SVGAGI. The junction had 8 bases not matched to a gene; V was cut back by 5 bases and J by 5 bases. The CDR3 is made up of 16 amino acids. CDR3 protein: CASSKGLAASDNEQFL. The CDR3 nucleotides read TGTGCCAGCAGTAAGGGACTAGCGGCGTCCGACAATGAGCAGTTCCTC.

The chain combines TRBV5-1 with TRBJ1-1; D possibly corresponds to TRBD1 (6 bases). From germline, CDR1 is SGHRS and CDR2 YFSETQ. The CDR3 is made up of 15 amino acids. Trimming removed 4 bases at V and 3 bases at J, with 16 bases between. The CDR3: CASSATGYVDTEAFF. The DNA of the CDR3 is TGCGCCAGCAGCGCCACAGGGTATGTGGACACTGAAGCTTTCTTT.

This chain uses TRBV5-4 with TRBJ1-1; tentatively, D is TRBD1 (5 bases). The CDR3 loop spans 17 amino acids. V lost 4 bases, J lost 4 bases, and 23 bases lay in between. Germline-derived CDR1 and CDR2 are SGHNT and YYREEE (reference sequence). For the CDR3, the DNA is TGTGCCAGCAGCGTACTCCAGGGCGCACTCCTGAGCACTGAAGCTTTCTTT. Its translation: CASSVLQGALLSTEAFF.

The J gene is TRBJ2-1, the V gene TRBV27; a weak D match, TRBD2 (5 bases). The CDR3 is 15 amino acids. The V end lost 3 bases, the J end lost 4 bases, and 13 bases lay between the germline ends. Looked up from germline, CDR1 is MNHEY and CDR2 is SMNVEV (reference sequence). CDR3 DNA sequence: TGTGCCAGCAGTTTCTGGGGAAGGACTTACAATGAGCAGTTCTTC. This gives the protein CASSFWGRTYNEQFF.